This passage covers 2 T cell receptor beta chains from one sample sequenced in a study of Ad26.COV2.S vaccination and SARS-CoV-2 variants. Method: immunoSEQ multiplex PCR; TCRdb's copy keeps in-frame clones and lacks some. The data contain 400,000 to 500,000 clones, 70% to 90% of them singletons. Regarding treatment: 15 to 20 received Ad26.COV2.S at low or high dose, single or two shots; about 5 received placebo; per-sample allocation not given. Sampling was done on day 63 after the first vaccine or placebo injection. The sequences come from peripheral blood, collected in a trial of Ad26.COV2.S vaccine versus placebo. These receptors came from a person aged 18-60 years who received the Ad26.COV2.S COVID-19 vaccine or a placebo.

This clone occurred a few times. The CDR3 bases are TGTGCCAGCAGCTTTTGGACAGGGGCTGGAAACACCATATATTTT. Translated, it gives CASSFWTGAGNTIYF. This chain connects TRBV7-9 to TRBJ1-3, with 9 bases aligning to TRBD1. The CDR3 has 15 amino acids. Germline V gives CDR1 SEHNR, CDR2 FQNEAQ (reference sequence). V lost 3 bases to trimming and J lost 2 bases; unmatched junction nucleotides: 2. Using reference TRBV7-9 and TRBJ1-3 for the parts outside the CDR3, the full variable domain is DTGVSQNPRHKITKRGQNVTFRCDPISEHNRLYWYRQTLGQGPEFLTYFQNEAQLEKSRLLSDRFSAERPKGSFSTLEIQRTEQGDSAMYLCASSFWTGAGNTIYFGEGSWLTVV.

V usage is TRBV5-1 and J usage is TRBJ2-7; 9 bases map to TRBD1. CDR1 and CDR2 (germline): SGHRS, YFSETQ. V was clipped by 2 bases and J by 3 bases; unmatched bases: 6. This CDR3 is 15 amino acids long. DNA of the CDR3: TGCGCCAGCAGCTTTGGGACAGGGTACGGCTACGAGCAGTACTTC. It codes for CASSFGTGYGYEQYF.